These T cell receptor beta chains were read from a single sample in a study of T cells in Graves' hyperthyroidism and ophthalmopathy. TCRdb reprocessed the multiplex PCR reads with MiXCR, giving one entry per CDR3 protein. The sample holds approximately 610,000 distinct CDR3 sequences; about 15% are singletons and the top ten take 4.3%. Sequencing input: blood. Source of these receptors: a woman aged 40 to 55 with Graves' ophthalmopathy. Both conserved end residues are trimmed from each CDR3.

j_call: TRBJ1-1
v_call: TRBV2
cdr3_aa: ASSDEGNTEAF

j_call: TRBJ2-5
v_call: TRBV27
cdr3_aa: ARQRGKDPIGETQY

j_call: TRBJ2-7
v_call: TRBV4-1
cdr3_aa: ASSRAGTDYEQY

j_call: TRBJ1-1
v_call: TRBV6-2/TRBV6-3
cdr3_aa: ASSSGGRSEAF

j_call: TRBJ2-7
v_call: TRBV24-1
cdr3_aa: ATETSESYEQY

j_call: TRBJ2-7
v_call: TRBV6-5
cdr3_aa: ASSYSPGVAYEQY

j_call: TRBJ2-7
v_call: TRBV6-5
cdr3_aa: ASSSLGLATYEQY

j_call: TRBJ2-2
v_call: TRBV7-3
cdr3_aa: ASSLRGEWASRGTGELF

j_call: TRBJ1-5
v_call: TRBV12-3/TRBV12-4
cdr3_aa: ASTSGYSNQPQH

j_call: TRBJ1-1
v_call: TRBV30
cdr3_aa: AWTPKDVYEAF

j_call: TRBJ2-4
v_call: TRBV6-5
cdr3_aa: ASSYRGKENIQY

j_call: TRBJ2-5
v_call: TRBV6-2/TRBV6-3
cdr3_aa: ASSSTGGLQETQY

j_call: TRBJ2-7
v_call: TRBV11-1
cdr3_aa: ASSRMASGLPYEQY

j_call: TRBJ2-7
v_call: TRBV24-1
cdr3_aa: ATSEAGHSYEQY

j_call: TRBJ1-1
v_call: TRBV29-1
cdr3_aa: SVGGEMNTEAF

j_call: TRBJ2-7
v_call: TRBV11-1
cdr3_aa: ASSFLPGTDQSVRN

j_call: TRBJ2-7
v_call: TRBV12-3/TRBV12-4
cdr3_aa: ASSPSGRPSYEQY

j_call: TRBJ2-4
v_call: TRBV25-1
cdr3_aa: ASSDLDKNIQY

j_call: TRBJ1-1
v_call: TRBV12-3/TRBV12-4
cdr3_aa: ASSSGGRRYTEAF

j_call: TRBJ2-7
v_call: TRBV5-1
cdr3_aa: ASSLVPLSYEQY

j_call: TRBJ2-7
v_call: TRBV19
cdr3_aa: ASSIGQGIGYEQY

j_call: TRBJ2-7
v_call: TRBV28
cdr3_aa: ASSFSLGISYEQY

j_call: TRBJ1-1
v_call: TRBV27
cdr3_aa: ASSLTGARTEAF

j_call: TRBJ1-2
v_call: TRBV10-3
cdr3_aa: AISSGTGSYGYT

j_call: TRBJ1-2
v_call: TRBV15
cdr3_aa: ATSTTGILNGYT

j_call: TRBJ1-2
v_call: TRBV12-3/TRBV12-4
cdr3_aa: ASTTGDSGPGGYT

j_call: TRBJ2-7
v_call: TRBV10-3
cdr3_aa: AISATSGRYEQY

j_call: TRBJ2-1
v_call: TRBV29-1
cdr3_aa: SVESSSYNEQF

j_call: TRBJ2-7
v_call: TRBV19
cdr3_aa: ASSIGSGGDEQY

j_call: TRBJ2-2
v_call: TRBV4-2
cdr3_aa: ASSQVTSFTGELF

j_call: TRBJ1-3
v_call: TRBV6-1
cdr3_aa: ASKSAGNTIY

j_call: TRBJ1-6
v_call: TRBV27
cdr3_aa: ASRAGHYNSPLH